This T cell receptor (beta chain) was retrieved from a study of OX40 agonist ivuxolimab in advanced cancers. The wider study: Head and neck, renal cell, melanoma or hepatocellular carcinoma were the cancers that dose-escalation patients had. Partial responses were seen in three patients, one with hepatocellular carcinoma and two with cutaneous melanoma. Study findings and constraints: Relatively little clonal expansion, among the lowest observed, appeared in partial responders at 0.1-3.0 mg/kg.

Prior autoimmune disease or systemic immunosuppression barred patients. This clone was seen just once. The antigen remains undetermined. Using immunoSEQ multiplex PCR, the repertoire was profiled, and TCRdb retains in-frame clones only, with some absent. The sample shows about 26,000 clones, around 90% of them seen only once. The CDR3 contains 16 residues. V shed 1 base, J shed 5 bases, and the junction held 11 bases outside the gene matches. Per germline, CDR1 SGHRS and CDR2 YFSETQ. The rearrangement uses TRBV5-1 and TRBJ2-7, with 8 bases fitting TRBD2. The sequence was obtained from an adult with an advanced solid tumor such as melanoma, head and neck, liver or kidney cancer. Specimen: CD4+ or CD8+ T cells sorted from blood, collected in a trial of the OX40 agonist ivuxolimab. In DNA, the CDR3 is TGCGCCAGCAGCTTGCCGACTAGCGCTCCGGGGGACGAGCAGTACTTC. Translation: CASSLPTSAPGDEQYF.